The 10 T cell receptor beta chains given below trace back to one sample, sequenced in a study of blood T cell repertoires in COVID-19. The method was immunoSEQ multiplex PCR; TCRdb's version includes in-frame clones alone and lacks a portion of them. The sample consists of roughly 300,000 clones, about 85% of them appearing once. Sequencing used PBMCs or T cells enriched from blood (not recorded which). Every receptor here comes from a woman in her fifties or sixties who had recovered from COVID-19.

The gene calls are TRBV19 and TRBJ2-3; 9 bases map to TRBD1. Germline-derived CDR1 and CDR2 are LNHDA and SQIVND (reference sequence). CDR3 size: 13 residues. This CDR3 is CGSQGAGTDTQYF. The CDR3 region has the DNA TGTGGTTCACAGGGGGCCGGCACAGATACGCAGTATTTT.

The chain links TRBV9 to TRBJ2-1; 12 bases match TRBD2. The CDR3 spans 17 residues. Trimming took 2 bases from V and 7 from J; bases not matched to a gene: 10. Germline V gene lookup returns CDR1 SGDLS and CDR2 YYNGEE. CDR3 sequence (DNA): TGTGCCAGCAGCGTGGACCCTAGCGGGGGGGCTTCTAATGAGCAGTTCTTC. Translated: CASSVDPSGGASNEQFF.

The chain links TRBV5-1 to TRBJ2-3; 9 bases fit TRBD2. Germline values: CDR1 SGHRS, CDR2 YFSETQ. CDR3 length: 17 residues. Trimming removed 0 bases from V and 2 bases from J; junction bases left unmatched: 7. This CDR3 reads CASSLGGGGGATDTQYF. DNA for the CDR3: TGCGCCAGCAGCTTGGGAGGTGGCGGGGGGGCCACAGATACGCAGTATTTT.

This chain connects TRBV2 to TRBJ1-2; D might be TRBD1 (5 bases). The V and J ends lost 3 bases and 4 bases respectively, with 9 bases between them. This CDR3 has 13 residues. Looked up from germline, CDR1 is SNHLY and CDR2 is FYNNEI. Written as DNA, the CDR3 is TGTGCCAGCAGTGACGACAGACCCTATGGCTACACCTTC. It translates to CASSDDRPYGYTF.

The V gene is TRBV7-2, the J gene TRBJ2-5, with a possible D match to TRBD2 (6 bases). CDR3 length: 14 residues. The V gene's germline CDR1 is SGHTA and CDR2 FQGNSA. Trimming shortened V by 1 base and J by 5 bases, and 11 bases separated the two germline ends. The CDR3 coding sequence is TGTGCCAGCAGCTTAGTGTCTAGCGATGAGACCCAGTACTTC. It yields the protein CASSLVSSDETQYF.

The CDR3 reads CASIPGDRGNQPQHF. DNA for the CDR3: TGTGCCAGCATCCCGGGTGACAGGGGGAATCAGCCCCAGCATTTT. This chain joins TRBV28 and TRBJ1-5; the match to TRBD1 covers 9 bases. V lost 7 bases to trimming and J lost 4 bases; unmatched junction nucleotides: 8. This CDR3 spans 15 amino acids. The germline gives CDR1 MDHEN, CDR2 SYDVKM.

As DNA, the CDR3 is TGTGCCAGCAGCTCCGGTCCCCCCGGGACAGGGGGAGGTGGCTACACCTTC. It is translated as CASSSGPPGTGGGGYTF. The chain has TRBV7-3 and TRBJ1-2; TRBD1 matches 11 bases. V lost 4 bases and J lost 7; bases outside the gene matches: 14. Germline V gives CDR1 SGHTA, CDR2 FQGTGA. This CDR3 comprises 17 residues. Filled out from reference TRBV7-3 and TRBJ1-2, the complete variable domain reads GAGVSQTPSNKVTEKGKYVELRCDPISGHTALYWYRQSLGQGPEFLIYFQGTGAADDSGLPNDRFFAVRPEGSVSTLKIQRTERGDSAVYLCASSSGPPGTGGGGYTFGSGTRLTVV.

The chain has TRBV6-5 and TRBJ2-2; D not certain. V lost 2 bases and J 6 bases, leaving 13 bases between the germline ends. CDR3 length: 15 amino acids. CDR1 and CDR2 from the germline V gene are MNHEY and SVGAGI. The CDR3 loop is CASSYRSSSPGELFF. The CDR3 nucleotides read TGTGCCAGCAGTTACCGTAGCAGTAGCCCCGGGGAGCTGTTTTTT.

This rearrangement joins TRBV5-1 to TRBJ2-7; D perhaps matches TRBD2 (5 bases). Trimming stripped 0 bases from V and 7 bases from J, with 17 bases between. CDR3 size: 15 residues. The germline gives CDR1 SGHRS, CDR2 YFSETQ. The CDR3 sequence is CASSLESRRTGEQYF. CDR3 bases: TGCGCCAGCAGCTTGGAGTCCAGAAGAACGGGAGAGCAGTACTTC.

The gene calls are TRBV6-6 and TRBJ2-5; the match to TRBD1 covers 8 bases. This CDR3 is 17 amino acids long. The V gene end was trimmed by 5 bases and the J gene end by 5 bases; junction bases not matched to a gene: 16. Germline-derived CDR1 and CDR2 are MNHNY and SVGAGI (reference sequence). The CDR3, as DNA: TGTGCCAGCAGTCCCGGTCTGAGGACAGGGATTCCGGAGACCCAGTACTTC. Translated, it gives CASSPGLRTGIPETQYF.